The 6 T cell receptor beta chains given below trace back to one sample, sequenced in a study of T cells after posttransplantation cyclophosphamide. Libraries were prepared by immunoSEQ multiplex PCR; TCRdb keeps only in-frame clonotypes and omits some of them. The table includes 11,000 to 15,000 clones, roughly 72% detected once. The sequenced sample consisted of memory CD4+ T cells sorted from PBMCs. The source is a man aged 45-60 years.

The chain links TRBV7-9 to TRBJ1-2; no reliable D call. The CDR3 is made up of 11 amino acids. V was shortened by 4 bases and J by 4 bases, with 4 bases between the two germline ends. The germline V gene has CDR1 SEHNR and CDR2 FQNEAQ (reference sequence). The CDR3 DNA follows: TGTGCCAGCAGCTCCCTCTATGGCTACACCTTC. Its translation: CASSSLYGYTF.

This clone was observed a few times. The CDR3 bases are TGTGCCAGCAGCCTCTACGAGCAGTACTTC. Translated, it gives CASSLYEQYF. The rearrangement uses TRBV11-2 and TRBJ2-7; D uncertain. Germline V CDR1 and CDR2: SGHAT, FQNNGV. V lost 5 bases and J lost 3, with 2 bases in between. The CDR3 is 10 residues long.

This clone was detected only a few times. The gene calls are TRBV19 and TRBJ2-1, with 11 bases identical to TRBD2. V was pared by 6 bases and J by 0 bases, with 7 bases of the junction left unmatched. The length of the CDR3 is 17 residues. Germline V gene lookup returns CDR1 LNHDA and CDR2 SQIVND (reference sequence). Here the CDR3 DNA reads TGTGCCAGTAGGCTCCTAGCGGGAGGTGGCTCCTACAATGAGCAGTTCTTC. Protein sequence: CASRLLAGGGSYNEQFF.

Concerning this clone itself: One end of the junction is discordant with germline, which a read error may explain. This chain's CDR3 is CASSVRGDGHTF. The DNA of the CDR3 is TGTGCCAGCAGCGTCAGGGGTGATGGCCACACCTTC. The chain employs TRBV7-2 and TRBJ1-2; the D gene is possibly TRBD1 (6 bases). CDR3 length equals 12 residues. The germline gives CDR1 SGHTA, CDR2 FQGNSA.

V gene TRBV5-1 combines with J gene TRBJ1-4; 9 nucleotides line up with TRBD1. V gave up 3 bases and J gave up 0 bases; unmatched junction bases: 6. CDR3 length equals 17 residues. CDR1 is SGHRS and CDR2 is YFSETQ in the germline V gene. The DNA for the CDR3 is TGCGCCAGCAGCTGGGACAGGGACGAGGCAACTAATGAAAAACTGTTTTTT. It is translated as CASSWDRDEATNEKLFF.

V usage is TRBV7-2 and J usage is TRBJ2-3; 13 nucleotides match TRBD2. The CDR3 spans 16 residues. The V gene end was trimmed by 1 base and the J gene end by 4 bases; junction bases not matched to a gene: 2. Per germline, CDR1 SGHTA and CDR2 FQGNSA. The CDR3 DNA reads as TGTGCCAGCAGCTTAGGACTAGCGGGGGGTGCAGATACGCAGTATTTT. Translated, it gives CASSLGLAGGADTQYF.